This note documents a single TCR beta chain sequence. It has no known antigen specificity. No base quality values were provided; no much bigger clone lies one nucleotide off. The donors belonged to the validation cohort of around 120 subjects, which was separate from the roughly 670-subject first cohort. CDR1 and CDR2 were assigned from the germline V gene as SGHAT and FQNNGV. The CDR3 has 12 amino acids, counting the end cysteine and phenylalanine. Just CDR3 DNA is preserved here, 36 bases in frame from base 1. V was cut back by 5 bases and J by 4 bases, leaving a gap of 7 bases between them. This sample stems from a study of cytomegalovirus exposure and HLA in healthy donors (dated by TCRdb to about 2017). A note on the overall study: The roughly 650 repertoires of the first cohort and the roughly 120 validation repertoires were produced on the same platform, according to a later analysis. The study aimed to test whether signatures of past pathogen exposure could be identified by cataloging public T cell receptors. A separate validation cohort of 100 to 150 different subjects was used in addition to the 666-subject first cohort. To predict cytomegalovirus infection status, the study combined high-throughput TCR immunosequencing, statistical association of individual TCRs with disease status, and machine learning. Overall results and qualifications from the work: While some public TCRs were present in many individuals, most TCR sequences turned up only very rarely across donors. The authors suggested that the approach could potentially be generalized to other disease states and immunological phenotypes. All 120 or so repertoires were used to score co-occurrence in the validation cohort in a later analysis, because that analysis had no HLA typing for the cohort. Three of the identified cytomegalovirus-associated TCR beta chains were confirmed in vitro to be specific for cytomegalovirus antigens. Cytomegalovirus status was reported to be diagnosed by the classifier with high specificity and sensitivity in both the original and validation cohorts. A later analysis found that TCRs clustered in the first cohort also tended to co-occur in the 120 validation repertoires, with more than 90% of cluster scores above 0. The study listed 164 TCR beta chains as associated with cytomegalovirus.

The library was obtained by the immunoSEQ multiplex PCR assay. In the source study's methods: A statistical classification framework was built for diagnosing cytomegalovirus status from the catalog of TCR beta chain sequences. TCRdb's version of the immuneACCESS table is confined to in-frame rearrangements and falls short of the full clone set. An unresolved V gene accounts for under half of the shortfall where checked; the remainder is of unknown origin. That table furnishes V, J and clone size, whereas the DNA furnished D and trimming. For this sample there are some 140,000 clones; 85% to 90% appear just once. The ten largest clones take up about 6.4% of the sample.

Sequences were obtained from PBMCs. The V and J segments used are TRBV11-2 and TRBJ2-3; a tentative D match to TRBD2 spans 5 bases. The clonotype comes from a woman aged 25-40 years in good health and CMV-seropositive. The bases are TGTGCCAGCAGCCTGAGGGCAGATACGCAGTATTTT. This is translated as CASSLRADTQYF.